Listed below are T cell receptor beta chains from one sample, sequenced in a study of T cells in Graves' hyperthyroidism and ophthalmopathy. Via MiXCR, TCRdb re-called the multiplex PCR reads, giving one row per CDR3 protein. Among more than 500,000 distinct CDR3 sequences listed, under 15% were seen once. Sequenced material: blood. These receptors all come from a woman in her forties with Graves' ophthalmopathy. CDR3s include the opening cysteine and the closing phenylalanine or tryptophan. Fields, in order: J gene, V gene, CDR3 protein.

j_gene: TRBJ2-2
v_gene: TRBV5-6
CDR3aa: CASSFGTGYGELFF

j_gene: TRBJ1-1
v_gene: TRBV5-6
CDR3aa: CASSRLQKNTEAFF

j_gene: TRBJ2-2
v_gene: TRBV11-2
CDR3aa: CASSRRGQVHTGELFF

j_gene: TRBJ2-7
v_gene: TRBV28
CDR3aa: CASSIFYEQYF

j_gene: TRBJ1-1
v_gene: TRBV12-3/TRBV12-4
CDR3aa: CASSLDLKGEAFF

j_gene: TRBJ2-7
v_gene: TRBV6-1
CDR3aa: CPASVLGAYEQYF

j_gene: TRBJ1-3
v_gene: TRBV12-3/TRBV12-4
CDR3aa: CASSTQGAAGNTIYF

j_gene: TRBJ2-7
v_gene: TRBV5-1
CDR3aa: CASSLAAGTESSYEQYF

j_gene: TRBJ2-5
v_gene: TRBV28
CDR3aa: CASRLGRQTQYF

j_gene: TRBJ2-3
v_gene: TRBV18
CDR3aa: CASSPRTGGTDTQYF

j_gene: TRBJ2-7
v_gene: TRBV25-1
CDR3aa: CASSDRHSEQYF

j_gene: TRBJ1-2
v_gene: TRBV2
CDR3aa: CASSAGQNYGYTF

j_gene: TRBJ1-1
v_gene: TRBV25-1
CDR3aa: CASSGGQGSTEAFF

j_gene: TRBJ1-5
v_gene: TRBV20-1
CDR3aa: CSATKGHDNQPQHF

j_gene: TRBJ2-5
v_gene: TRBV12-3/TRBV12-4
CDR3aa: CASSPLGGETQYF

j_gene: TRBJ2-2
v_gene: TRBV15
CDR3aa: CATSKTGLAANTGELFF

j_gene: TRBJ1-5
v_gene: TRBV12-3/TRBV12-4
CDR3aa: CASSLEGGGDRQPQHF

j_gene: TRBJ1-2
v_gene: TRBV6-1
CDR3aa: CASSEGSAPGYTF

j_gene: TRBJ2-7
v_gene: TRBV7-2
CDR3aa: CASSSPLGDPGMQYF

j_gene: TRBJ1-5
v_gene: TRBV11-2
CDR3aa: CASSLDGQTGLQPQHF

j_gene: TRBJ2-5
v_gene: TRBV27
CDR3aa: CASSPSSGYEETQYF